These 11 T cell receptor beta chains came from one sample sequenced in a study of cytomegalovirus exposure and HLA in healthy donors. Researchers ran the PCR with 60 Vbeta and 13 Jbeta primers. The table came from immunoSEQ multiplex PCR; TCRdb's copy has only in-frame clones and leaves some out. The profile shows over 150,000 clones, about four fifths of them singletons. The sample comprised PBMCs. The receptor set was obtained from a male donor in good health and CMV-seronegative.

This clone was observed a few times. V is TRBV28 and J is TRBJ2-7, with TRBD1 matching over 8 bases. Trimming removed 5 bases from V and 0 bases from J; junction bases left unmatched: 6. Germline values: CDR1 MDHEN, CDR2 SYDVKM. The CDR3 spans 15 residues. The CDR3 is CASSLGQGLSYEQYF. CDR3 DNA sequence: TGTGCCAGCAGTCTCGGACAGGGTCTCTCCTACGAGCAGTACTTC.

The chain couples TRBV28 to TRBJ2-1, with 8 bases matching TRBD2. The CDR3 covers 14 residues. Germline trimming cut 5 bases from V and 9 bases from J; bases unmatched to any gene: 9. Germline V gene sequence: CDR1 MDHEN, CDR2 SYDVKM. CDR3 sequence (DNA): TGTGCCAGCAGTCGAGCGGGAGAAGGAGGTGAGCAGTTCTTC. It is translated as CASSRAGEGGEQFF.

This clone was recorded a few times. This chain connects TRBV10-3 to TRBJ2-1; 16 bases align to TRBD2. Germline CDR1 reads ENHRY; CDR2 reads SYGVKD. This CDR3 comprises 14 residues. Unmatched junction bases numbered 1, after V lost 6 bases and J lost 8 bases. CDR3 protein: CAIRGTSGGDEQFF. DNA for the CDR3: TGTGCCATCAGGGGGACTAGCGGGGGGGATGAGCAGTTCTTC.

The chain combines TRBV6-6 with TRBJ1-5; 9 nucleotides align to TRBD1. This CDR3 contains 15 residues. Trimming cost V 5 bases and J 0 bases; bases outside gene matches: 2. CDR1 MNHNY and CDR2 SVGAGI come from the germline V gene (reference sequence). The CDR3 here is CASSRDRDSNQPQHF. Here the CDR3 DNA reads TGTGCCAGCAGTCGGGACAGGGATAGCAATCAGCCCCAGCATTTT.

This clone has a single count. The chain links TRBV27 to TRBJ2-3; 9 bases are shared with TRBD2. V lost 8 bases to trimming and J lost 2 bases; unmatched junction nucleotides: 11. Germline V gives CDR1 MNHEY, CDR2 SMNVEV (reference sequence). This CDR3 is 16 amino acids long. The CDR3 region has the DNA TGTGCCAGCCGTACACCCCAGCGGGAGGACACAGATACGCAGTATTTT. Translating gives CASRTPQREDTDTQYF.

This sequence joins TRBV6-5 and TRBJ1-5, with 7 bases that match TRBD1. The V segment lost 6 bases and the J segment 2 bases; nucleotides outside the gene matches: 7. The CDR3 is made up of 15 amino acids. CDR1 is MNHEY and CDR2 is SVGAGI in the germline V gene. The CDR3 nucleotides are TGTGCCAGCAGATATACAGGGGAGCGCAATCAGCCCCAGCATTTT. Translation gives CASRYTGERNQPQHF.

The chain links TRBV11-2 to TRBJ2-1; 8 nucleotides line up with TRBD2. From germline, CDR1 is SGHAT and CDR2 FQNNGV. Germline trimming cut 7 bases from V and 4 bases from J; bases unmatched to any gene: 6. CDR3 size: 14 residues. The CDR3 spells CASTPGGRYNEQFF. CDR3 nucleotides: TGTGCCAGCACCCCGGGGGGGAGATACAATGAGCAGTTCTTC.

The chain employs TRBV6-4 and TRBJ1-5; D is undetermined. Deletions cut 7 bases from V and 4 bases from J, with 14 bases between. The CDR3 is 14 amino acids. Germline-derived CDR1 and CDR2 are MRHNA and SNTAGT. The DNA for the CDR3 is TGTGCCAGCATTACTGCAGAGGTGAATCAGCCCCAGCATTTT. Translation gives CASITAEVNQPQHF.

V gene TRBV6-5 combines with J gene TRBJ1-5, with 9 bases aligning to TRBD1. V lost 6 bases, J lost 4 bases, and 7 bases stayed unmatched. The CDR3 length is 15 residues. Germline CDR1 and CDR2: MNHEY and SVGAGI. DNA of the CDR3: TGTGCCAGCAGCCCGGACAGGGGCAGGAATCAGCCCCAGCATTTT. It is translated as CASSPDRGRNQPQHF.

The gene calls are TRBV5-5 and TRBJ1-2; 8 positions agree with TRBD1. CDR3 length equals 16 residues. Germline lookup yields CDR1 SGHKS and CDR2 YYEKEE (reference sequence). V dropped 3 bases and J dropped 7; count of bases not matched to a gene: 14. CDR3 loop: CASSWRPDRDSSGYTF. The CDR3 DNA reads as TGTGCCAGCAGCTGGAGACCGGACAGGGATTCCTCTGGCTACACCTTC.

The J gene is TRBJ2-7, the V gene TRBV30; TRBD1 might be the D (5 bases). Looked up from germline, CDR1 is GTSNPN and CDR2 is SVGIG (reference sequence). CDR3 size: 13 residues. V was clipped by 4 bases and J by 2 bases, with 12 bases between them. CDR3 sequence reads: CAWMEKGTYEQYF. CDR3 DNA sequence: TGTGCCTGGATGGAGAAGGGGACCTACGAGCAGTACTTC.